The rows below give T cell receptor beta chains drawn from one sample of a study of regulatory T cells in long-lasting Graves disease. TCRdb re-analysed the multiplex PCR reads in MiXCR, keeping a single row per CDR3 protein. The sample has 400,000 to 500,000 distinct CDR3 sequences; just under 15% are singletons. This same sample was also taken into another study, of T cells in Graves' hyperthyroidism and ophthalmopathy.

This specimen was peripheral blood mononuclear cells (PBMCs), taken at new diagnosis, from a patient treated with antithyroid drugs. These receptor sequences come from a woman in her thirties with Graves disease. Both conserved end residues are part of each CDR3. A D gene is named only where the DNA matches it firmly. Clone size is stated in some rows and not others, as once, few, many or a class when expanded.

J: TRBJ2-4
V: TRBV3-1
size: NA
D: NA
DNA: TGTGCCAGCAGCCAAGAAGGTGCGACCGCCGTTCCCAAAAACATTCAGTACTTC
CDR3: CASSQEGATAVPKNIQYF

J: TRBJ2-3
V: TRBV6-5
size: NA
D: TRBD2
DNA: TGTGCCAGCAGTTACTCGACCCCCAGCGGGACGACCACAGATACGCAGTATTTT
CDR3: CASSYSTPSGTTTDTQYF

J: TRBJ2-1
V: TRBV20-1
size: many
D: NA
DNA: TGCAGTGCTAGAAGGGTTGAGTTACAGTTCTTC
CDR3: CSARRVELQFF

J: TRBJ2-1
V: TRBV7-9
size: NA
D: NA
DNA: TGCGCCAGCAGCCAATCCAAAGTACAGGGTGATGAGCAGTTCTTC
CDR3: CASSQSKVQGDEQFF

J: TRBJ2-4
V: TRBV20-1
size: few
D: NA
DNA: TGCAGTGCTAGAGATGTTTCTAGCCTAGTATACATTCAGTACTTC
CDR3: CSARDVSSLVYIQYF

J: TRBJ2-1
V: TRBV6-1
size: many
D: TRBD2
DNA: TGTGCCAGCAGGAGTAGCGGGAGGGCCGGGGATGAGCAGTTCTTC
CDR3: CASRSSGRAGDEQFF

J: TRBJ2-1
V: TRBV12-3/TRBV12-4
size: NA
D: TRBD2
DNA: TGTGCCAGCAGTCAGGGACTAGCGGGAGTAGGCAATGAGCAGTTCTTC
CDR3: CASSQGLAGVGNEQFF

J: TRBJ2-2
V: TRBV7-8
size: many
D: TRBD2
DNA: TGTGCCAGCAGAACAGGGACTAGCGGGACGAACACCGGGGAGCTGTTTTTT
CDR3: CASRTGTSGTNTGELFF

J: TRBJ2-7
V: TRBV5-8
size: few
D: TRBD2
DNA: TGTGCCAGCAGCTTAGGGAGGGTTTACCCCTACGAGCAGTACTTC
CDR3: CASSLGRVYPYEQYF

J: TRBJ2-1
V: TRBV4-1
size: few
D: NA
DNA: TGCGCCAGCAGCCAAGACCTCCCTGTGGGCCCGTGGGATGAGCAGTTCTTC
CDR3: CASSQDLPVGPWDEQFF